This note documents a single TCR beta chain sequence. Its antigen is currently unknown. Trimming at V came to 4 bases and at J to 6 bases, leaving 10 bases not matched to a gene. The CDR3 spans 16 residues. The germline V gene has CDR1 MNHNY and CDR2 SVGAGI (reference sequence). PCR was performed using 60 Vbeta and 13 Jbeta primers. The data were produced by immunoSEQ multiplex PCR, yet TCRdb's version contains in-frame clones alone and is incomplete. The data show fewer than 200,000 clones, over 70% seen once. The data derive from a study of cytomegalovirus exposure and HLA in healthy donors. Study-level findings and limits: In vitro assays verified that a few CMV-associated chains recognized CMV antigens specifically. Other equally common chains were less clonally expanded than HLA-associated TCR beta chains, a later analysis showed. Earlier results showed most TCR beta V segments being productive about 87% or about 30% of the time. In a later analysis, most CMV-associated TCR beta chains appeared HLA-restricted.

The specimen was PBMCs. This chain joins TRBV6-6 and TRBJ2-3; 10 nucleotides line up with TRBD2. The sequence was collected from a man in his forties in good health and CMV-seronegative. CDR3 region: CASSSMVAGGPDTQYF. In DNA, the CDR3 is TGTGCCAGCAGTTCCATGGTAGCGGGGGGACCCGATACGCAGTATTTT.